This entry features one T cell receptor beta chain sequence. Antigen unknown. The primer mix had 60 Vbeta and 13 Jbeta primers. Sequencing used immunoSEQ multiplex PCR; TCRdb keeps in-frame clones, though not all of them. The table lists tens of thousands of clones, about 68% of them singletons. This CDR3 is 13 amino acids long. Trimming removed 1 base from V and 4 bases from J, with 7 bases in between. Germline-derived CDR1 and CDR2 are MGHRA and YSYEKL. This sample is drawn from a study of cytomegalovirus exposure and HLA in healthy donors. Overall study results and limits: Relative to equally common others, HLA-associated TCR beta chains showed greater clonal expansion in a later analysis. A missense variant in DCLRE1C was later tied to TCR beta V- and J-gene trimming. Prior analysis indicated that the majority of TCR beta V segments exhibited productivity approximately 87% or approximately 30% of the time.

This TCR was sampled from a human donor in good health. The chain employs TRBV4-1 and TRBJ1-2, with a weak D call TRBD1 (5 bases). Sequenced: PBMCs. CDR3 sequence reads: CASSQGGSYGYTF. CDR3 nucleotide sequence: TGCGCCAGCAGCCAAGGGGGCAGCTATGGCTACACCTTC.